This T cell receptor (beta chain) was recorded in a study of OX40 agonist ivuxolimab in advanced cancers. Across the whole study: At 0.01 to 10 mg/kg, ivuxolimab was administered intravenously to patients every 2 weeks. Patients in dose escalation had liver, melanoma, kidney or head and neck cancers.

Assay used: immunoSEQ multiplex PCR; TCRdb lists only in-frame clones, some missing. The sample yields about 81,000 clones, under 95% seen once. Germline loops: CDR1 SGHAT, CDR2 FQNNGV. Trimming removed 1 base from V and 0 bases from J, with 12 bases in between. The CDR3 length is 17 residues. To note about this clone: Antigen unknown.

General study points: A proportion of nonresponders additionally exhibited low normalized T-cell clonal expansion. Expanded clones belonging to CD8+ T cells outnumbered, on average, those of CD4+.

The chain combines TRBV11-2 with TRBJ1-4; the D gene is possibly TRBD1 (5 bases). This TCR was recovered from an adult with an advanced solid tumor such as melanoma, head and neck, liver or kidney cancer. Sequencing used CD4+ or CD8+ T cells sorted from blood, obtained in a trial of the OX40 agonist ivuxolimab. The CDR3 reads CASSLVGPVTTNEKLFF. The CDR3 DNA reads as TGTGCCAGCAGCTTAGTGGGGCCTGTTACAACTAATGAAAAACTGTTTTTT.